A selection of T cell receptor beta chains follows, all from one sample in a study of untreated major depressive disorder. TCRdb's table, derived via immunoSEQ multiplex PCR, lists solely in-frame clones and lacks some. The table has some 21,000 clones, about 90% seen once; the top ten hold approximately 5.1%. The sequenced sample was CD4+ T cells from PBMCs. The receptors derive from a woman aged 25 to 45 in good health. Each CDR3 is given with its conserved first and last residue. The D gene is left open where the match is weak. Rows give clone size only sometimes, using once, few, many, or a class for an expanded clone.

D gene	clone size	V gene	J gene	CDR3 protein	CDR3 DNA
.	.	TRBV2	TRBJ2-2	CASSRSPNTGELFF	TGTGCCAGCAGTCGATCACCGAACACCGGGGAGCTGTTTTTT
.	.	TRBV6-5	TRBJ2-7	CASSDRWSSYEQYF	TGTGCCAGCAGTGACAGGTGGAGTTCCTACGAGCAGTACTTC
TRBD1	.	TRBV7-2	TRBJ1-2	CASGSPTTGQGPFGYGYTF	TGTGCCAGCGGGTCCCCGACTACGGGACAGGGACCCTTTGGCTATGGCTACACCTTC
TRBD2	.	TRBV5-1	TRBJ2-2	CASSPGTSSGELFF	TGCGCCAGCAGCCCGGGGACTAGCAGCGGGGAGCTGTTTTTT
.	.	TRBV19	TRBJ1-2	CASSTQGRGYTF	TGTGCCAGTAGTACTCAGGGTCGGGGCTACACCTTC
.	.	TRBV6-5	TRBJ2-1	CASSLVPYNEQFF	TGTGCCAGCAGTTTGGTGCCCTACAATGAGCAGTTCTTC
TRBD1	.	TRBV6-6	TRBJ1-1	CASSYTRQGVAFF	TGTGCCAGCAGTTACACCCGGCAGGGGGTGGCTTTCTTT
.	.	TRBV6-5	TRBJ1-2	CASSGGRSYTF	TGTGCCAGCTCGGGAGGGAGGAGCTACACCTTC
TRBD1	.	TRBV7-4	TRBJ1-4	CASRSNRGLEKLFF	TGTGCCAGCAGGAGTAACAGGGGGCTTGAAAAACTGTTTTTT
.	.	TRBV6-5	TRBJ2-7	CASSDTYEQYF	TGTGCCAGCAGCGATACCTACGAGCAGTACTTC
.	.	TRBV7-2	TRBJ2-1	CASSLFGLASNEQFF	TGTGCCAGCAGCTTATTCGGTCTAGCGAGCAATGAGCAGTTCTTC
.	.	TRBV6-5	TRBJ2-5	CASSYPGDGTQYF	TGTGCCAGCAGTTACCCGGGCGACGGAACCCAGTACTTC
.	once	TRBV6-6	TRBJ2-3	CASSQFSTDTQYF	TGTGCCAGCAGTCAATTTAGCACAGATACGCAGTATTTT
TRBD1	.	TRBV18	TRBJ2-1	CASSRQGAPNEQFF	TGTGCCAGCTCACGACAGGGGGCTCCCAATGAGCAGTTCTTC
TRBD1	.	TRBV5-4	TRBJ1-2	CASNDRVLGGYTF	TGTGCCAGCAACGACAGGGTTTTAGGTGGCTACACCTTC
.	.	TRBV19	TRBJ1-1	CASSTQGKGNTEAFF	TGTGCCAGTAGTACCCAGGGGAAAGGGAACACTGAAGCTTTCTTT
.	.	TRBV28	TRBJ1-2	CASMKINYGYTF	TGTGCCAGCATGAAAATTAACTATGGCTACACCTTC
.	once	TRBV5-6	TRBJ1-6	CASSLTGTAGRHLHF	TGTGCCAGCAGCTTGACCGGGACCGCGGGACGTCACCTCCACTTT
.	.	TRBV5-1	TRBJ1-1	CASSPDRYTEAFF	TGCGCCAGCAGCCCAGACAGGTACACTGAAGCTTTCTTT
TRBD1	.	TRBV7-9	TRBJ1-1	CASSLGDRGNAEAFF	TGTGCCAGCAGTTTGGGGGACAGGGGGAATGCTGAAGCTTTCTTT
.	once	TRBV5-1	TRBJ1-6	CASSRGGSNSPLHF	TGCGCCAGCAGCCGGGGTGGGTCCAATTCACCCCTCCACTTT
.	.	TRBV28	TRBJ2-4	CASSLGSTGKNIQYF	TGTGCCAGCAGCCTCGGGTCGACAGGAAAAAACATTCAGTACTTC
TRBD1	.	TRBV18	TRBJ2-7	CASSPPTGDYYEQYF	TGTGCCAGCTCACCACCGACAGGGGATTATTACGAGCAGTACTTC
.	.	TRBV27	TRBJ2-7	CASSLSAGKGEQYF	TGTGCCAGCAGTTTATCTGCAGGGAAGGGCGAGCAGTACTTC
.	.	TRBV27	TRBJ1-6	CASSLRPGGGNSPLHF	TGTGCCAGCAGTTTAAGGCCCGGGGGTGGTAATTCACCCCTCCACTTT
.	.	TRBV15	TRBJ2-7	CATSRDGGREQYF	TGTGCCACCAGCAGAGATGGGGGGCGGGAGCAGTACTTC
.	.	TRBV30	TRBJ1-2	CAWAKGGGGGGYTF	TGTGCCTGGGCCAAGGGTGGAGGAGGAGGAGGCTACACCTTC
TRBD1	.	TRBV28	TRBJ1-6	CASSTGQGGSPLHF	TGTGCCAGCAGTACGGGACAGGGGGGTTCACCCCTCCACTTT
TRBD1	.	TRBV30	TRBJ2-7	CAWRAGGNHEQYF	TGTGCCTGGAGGGCAGGGGGTAACCACGAGCAGTACTTC
.	.	TRBV7-9	TRBJ1-2	CASSSVGSYGYTF	TGTGCCAGCAGCTCTGTAGGGTCCTATGGCTACACCTTC
.	.	TRBV4-1	TRBJ1-2	CASSQEGYGYTF	TGCGCCAGCAGCCAAGAGGGTTATGGCTACACCTTC
.	.	TRBV27	TRBJ1-6	CASSPFDYSPLHF	TGTGCCAGCAGTCCCTTCGACTATTCACCCCTCCACTTT
.	.	TRBV30	TRBJ1-2	CAWSVGQAASLGYTF	TGTGCCTGGAGTGTAGGGCAGGCCGCCTCCCTTGGCTACACCTTC
TRBD2	.	TRBV2	TRBJ2-7	CASSGGLAYSYEQYF	TGTGCCAGCAGTGGCGGACTAGCCTACTCCTACGAGCAGTACTTC
TRBD2	.	TRBV15	TRBJ2-3	CATSSAGGPDTQYF	TGTGCCACCAGCAGTGCGGGGGGCCCAGATACGCAGTATTTT
.	.	TRBV9	TRBJ1-1	CASSVDRSTEAFF	TGTGCCAGCAGCGTAGACAGGAGCACTGAAGCTTTCTTT
.	.	TRBV7-2	TRBJ1-2	CASSLSGGGAFYGYTF	TGTGCCAGCAGCCTATCCGGCGGGGGGGCTTTCTATGGCTACACCTTC
.	.	TRBV27	TRBJ1-1	CASSFRRGTEAFF	TGTGCCAGCAGTTTTAGAAGAGGGACTGAAGCTTTCTTT
.	few	TRBV19	TRBJ1-2	CASSIPRGPPSGYTF	TGTGCCAGTAGTATCCCCAGGGGCCCACCCTCTGGCTACACCTTC
.	.	TRBV18	TRBJ2-7	CASSPRDGLGWEQYF	TGTGCCAGCTCACCACGGGACGGCCTCGGGTGGGAGCAGTACTTC
.	.	TRBV6-5	TRBJ1-1	CASSYLTGRGAFF	TGTGCCAGCAGTTACCTTACAGGTCGAGGAGCTTTCTTT
.	once	TRBV2	TRBJ1-2	CATGTGYGYTF	TGTGCCACAGGAACGGGCTATGGCTACACCTTC
.	.	TRBV15	TRBJ2-3	CATSRGQDTQYF	TGTGCCACCAGCAGAGGCCAAGATACGCAGTATTTT
TRBD1	.	TRBV29-1	TRBJ2-1	CSVAPTGDAVNEQFF	TGCAGCGTTGCGCCGACAGGGGATGCGGTCAATGAGCAGTTCTTC
.	.	TRBV5-4	TRBJ2-7	CASSPGTVAYEQYF	TGTGCCAGCAGCCCGGGGACTGTTGCCTACGAGCAGTACTTC